These 24 T cell receptor beta chains share one sample of origin, sequenced in a study of low-dose radiotherapy and immunotherapy resistance in tumors. Alpha- and beta-chain coverage of first-strand cDNA came from TRAV- and TRBV-specific primers. It was with a constant-region primer and a V-primer adapter that TCRs were amplified over roughly 18 PCR cycles. TCRdb re-called the reads through MiXCR, storing one row per CDR3 protein. The sample lists 95,000 to 100,000 distinct CDR3 sequences, about a fifth occurring once. Time point denoted: after trial treatment. Treatment defined: LDRT plus nivolumab, ipilimumab, low-dose cyclophosphamide and aspirin (RACIN trial). The sequences come from PBMCs, collected after low-dose radiotherapy plus immunotherapy. The receptor set was obtained from a male donor with prostate cancer.

This clonotype has ten or more counts. V and J are TRBV9 and TRBJ2-3; weak D call: TRBD2 (5 bases). The CDR3 is 14 residues long. V lost 7 bases and J lost 0, with 12 bases in between. Germline V gene sequence: CDR1 SGDLS, CDR2 YYNGEE. The CDR3 DNA reads as TGTGCCAGCGGCCAGTCGGGAAGCACAGATACGCAGTATTTT. Its protein is CASGQSGSTDTQYF.

This clonotype was detected ten times or more. The CDR3 loop is CASRLQPTSSGTDTQYF. CDR3 in DNA: TGTGCCAGCAGACTACAACCAACATCTAGCGGGACAGATACGCAGTATTTT. The V call is TRBV27, the J call TRBJ2-3, with 8 bases that match TRBD2. With V trimmed by 6 bases and J by 3 bases, 14 bases remained unmatched. CDR1 and CDR2 (germline): MNHEY, SMNVEV (reference sequence). The CDR3 loop spans 17 amino acids.

This clonotype showed up many times. The chain employs TRBV29-1 and TRBJ2-3, with 8 bases matching TRBD2. V shed 5 bases, J shed 1 base, and the junction held 2 bases outside the gene matches. Germline loops: CDR1 SQVTM, CDR2 ANQGSEA. This CDR3 is built from 13 residues. The CDR3: CSVSAGGTDTQYF. The CDR3 nucleotides are TGCAGCGTTTCAGCGGGGGGCACAGATACGCAGTATTTT.

This clonotype showed up many times. This rearrangement joins TRBV2 to TRBJ2-7, with D possibly TRBD2 on 5 matching bases. The length of the CDR3 is 18 residues. V was trimmed by 5 bases and J by 2 bases, leaving 25 bases between them. Germline-derived CDR1 and CDR2 are SNHLY and FYNNEI. The CDR3 DNA reads TGTGCCAGCAGTCTATTCCCCTATGGCAGCGGTACCCCCTACGAGCAGTACTTC. Amino acid sequence: CASSLFPYGSGTPYEQYF.

This clonotype was picked up many times. The J gene is TRBJ2-7, the V gene TRBV5-1; 7 nucleotides match TRBD1. With 7 bases clipped from V and 3 bases from J, the junction kept 7 bases outside the gene matches. CDR1 is SGHRS and CDR2 is YFSETQ in the germline V gene. The CDR3 sequence is 13 residues long. The CDR3 loop is CASAQGQFYEQYF. Written as DNA, the CDR3 is TGCGCCAGCGCCCAGGGACAGTTCTACGAGCAGTACTTC.

The chain combines TRBV13 with TRBJ1-1; D may be TRBD1 (5 bases). Trimming took off 5 bases at V and 5 bases at J, with 12 bases between the two ends. This CDR3 is built from 13 residues. Germline values: CDR1 PRHDT, CDR2 FYEKMQ (reference sequence). Here the CDR3 reads CASSVRAGTEAFF. The CDR3, as DNA: TGTGCCAGCAGCGTCAGGGCGGGTACTGAAGCTTTCTTT.

This clonotype was counted many times. The rearrangement joins TRBV29-1 to TRBJ2-7; D may correspond to TRBD1 or TRBD2 (5 bases each). Per germline, CDR1 SQVTM and CDR2 ANQGSEA. V was clipped by 1 base and J by 6 bases, with 22 bases between them. This CDR3 is built from 16 residues. The CDR3 spells CSVEGEGSSETSEQYF. Here the CDR3 DNA reads TGCAGCGTTGAAGGCGAGGGGTCATCGGAAACTAGCGAGCAGTACTTC.

The V and J genes are TRBV10-3 and TRBJ2-7, with TRBD1 as a possible D gene (6 bases). V shed 0 bases and J shed 7 bases, with 16 bases lying between them. Germline V CDR1 and CDR2: ENHRY, SYGVKD. The CDR3 has 15 residues. The CDR3 DNA reads as TGTGCCATCAGTGAGTCCGTCGGTAGGGGGAGTGAGCAGTACTTC. Its protein is CAISESVGRGSEQYF.

This clonotype was seen repeatedly, ten times or more. The J gene is TRBJ2-6, the V gene TRBV20-1; TRBD1 matches 10 bases. There are 16 residues in the CDR3. V lost 5 bases, J lost 1 base, and 5 bases stayed unmatched. Germline CDR1 DFQATT, CDR2 SNEGSKA (reference sequence). CDR3 in amino acids: CSADPGQGSGANVLTF. The CDR3 coding sequence is TGCAGTGCTGACCCGGGACAGGGGTCTGGGGCCAACGTCCTGACTTTC.

This clonotype was observed many times. The chain joins TRBV25-1 to TRBJ2-4; a possible D gene is TRBD1 (6 bases). The CDR3 loop spans 15 amino acids. Trimming left V 3 bases short and J 1 base short, with 10 bases between. The germline CDR1 and CDR2 sequences are MGHDK and SYGVNS. For the CDR3, the DNA is TGTGCCAGCAGTGACACTACAGGGGCCAAAAACATTCAGTACTTC. Residues: CASSDTTGAKNIQYF.

This clonotype was detected ten times or more. This chain uses TRBV7-3 with TRBJ2-2; D gene ambiguous. Germline lookup yields CDR1 SGHTA and CDR2 FQGTGA. CDR3 length: 16 amino acids. The ends were cut back, 1 base at V and 0 bases at J, with 9 bases in the middle. The DNA of the CDR3 is TGTGCCAGCAGCTTAATGGCAACCGCGAACACCGGGGAGCTGTTTTTT. Translating it yields CASSLMATANTGELFF.

This sequence joins TRBV7-9 and TRBJ2-1; D remains unclear. This CDR3 region has 11 residues. V lost 2 bases, J lost 6 bases, and 2 bases lay in between. Germline loops: CDR1 SEHNR, CDR2 FQNEAQ (reference sequence). The DNA of the CDR3 is TGTGCCAGCAGCTTACTCAATGAGCAGTTCTTC. This encodes CASSLLNEQFF.

This chain joins TRBV4-2 and TRBJ2-1; unclear D gene. The CDR3 totals 14 residues. Looked up from germline, CDR1 is LGHNA and CDR2 is YNFKEQ. Trimming took 1 base from V and 7 from J, leaving 11 bases between them. This CDR3 reads CASSQGSQVNEQFF. The CDR3 DNA follows: TGTGCCAGCAGCCAAGGATCCCAGGTTAATGAGCAGTTCTTC.

This clonotype has only a few counts. Because the CDR3's place on the DNA is in doubt, the DNA is left out and the CDR3 is given as listed by TCRdb. The J gene is TRBJ2-2, the V gene TRBV5-5; the table gives TRBD1 as D, unverified against the DNA. Germline V gives CDR1 SGHKS, CDR2 YYEKEE (reference sequence). A total of 17 residues make up the CDR3, ends included. The CDR3 sequence is CASIRLGPAVTGELFFF.

Ten or more counts support this clonotype. This sequence joins TRBV18 and TRBJ1-2, with D hard to call. CDR1 and CDR2 from the germline V gene are KGHSH and LQKENI. Trimming shortened V by 3 bases and J by 5 bases, and 13 bases separated the two germline ends. This CDR3 comprises 14 residues. The CDR3 bases are TGTGCCAGCTCACCGGACGCCGGAACTTATGGCTACACCTTC. Translating it yields CASSPDAGTYGYTF.

This clonotype was picked up many times. The chain combines TRBV27 with TRBJ2-3; D possibly corresponds to TRBD1 (5 bases). There are 16 residues in the CDR3. The V gene lost 4 bases and the J gene lost 0 bases, with 14 bases spanning the gap. The V gene's germline CDR1 is MNHEY and CDR2 SMNVEV (reference sequence). This CDR3 reads CASSSPGRPSTDTQYF. CDR3 sequence (DNA): TGTGCCAGCAGTTCCCCAGGGCGTCCTAGCACAGATACGCAGTATTTT.

This clonotype came up many times. The J gene is TRBJ2-6, the V gene TRBV5-6; 7 bases are shared with TRBD1. V shed 0 bases, J shed 1 base, and the junction held 4 bases outside the gene matches. Germline lookup yields CDR1 SGHDT and CDR2 YYEEEE. This CDR3 region has 17 residues. The CDR3 protein is CASSLDRGTSGANVLTF. The CDR3 DNA sequence: TGTGCCAGCAGCTTGGACAGGGGAACTTCTGGGGCCAACGTCCTGACTTTC.

V gene TRBV12-3 or TRBV12-4 combines with J gene TRBJ2-3; tentatively, D is TRBD1 (6 bases). V was cut by 5 bases and J by 5 bases, with 17 bases left in between. This CDR3 has 15 amino acids. The CDR3 protein is CASSPTGTPIDTQYF. The CDR3 DNA reads TGTGCCAGCAGTCCGACCGGGACACCCATAGATACGCAGTATTTT.

The chain carries TRBV28 and TRBJ2-7; 9 bases are a match to TRBD2. Losses at the gene ends were 3 bases for V and 2 bases for J; bases not matched to a gene: 5. Germline V lookup: CDR1 MDHEN, CDR2 SYDVKM. The CDR3 runs to 15 residues. The CDR3 is CASSFFSSGTYEQYF. CDR3 nucleotides: TGTGCCAGCAGTTTTTTTTCTAGCGGGACCTACGAGCAGTACTTC.

The chain uses TRBV5-4 and TRBJ1-1, with 7 nucleotides matching TRBD1. The CDR3 contains 15 residues. After removal of 0 bases from V and 1 base from J, the junction contained 3 bases not matched to a gene. Germline V gives CDR1 SGHNT, CDR2 YYREEE (reference sequence). This chain's CDR3 is CASSLGGGGNTEAFF. DNA for the CDR3: TGTGCCAGCAGCTTGGGAGGGGGCGGGAACACTGAAGCTTTCTTT.

This clonotype was counted a few times. The chain links TRBV3-1 to TRBJ2-1; D is ambiguous. The CDR3 contains 13 residues. The germline gives CDR1 LGHDT, CDR2 YNNKEL (reference sequence). Trimming removed 1 base at V and 6 bases at J, with 7 bases between. CDR3 sequence (DNA): TGTGCCAGCAGCCAAGGTGCAATCAATGAGCAGTTCTTC. Protein sequence: CASSQGAINEQFF.

To note about this clonotype: This sequence is one base from a far larger clone and is likely a read error. The CDR3 reads CACSLAPGEQFF. CDR3 nucleotides: TGTGCCTGCAGCCTAGCCCCGGGTGAGCAGTTCTTC. J is TRBJ2-1 and V is TRBV26; the D call of TRBD2 is as the table states it, not checked on the DNA. TRBV26 is annotated as a pseudogene. The length of the CDR3 is 12 residues.

This clonotype was detected ten times or more. The CDR3 DNA reads as TGTGCCAGCAGCCCTAAAATTACCTACAATGAGCAGTTCTTC. Its translation: CASSPKITYNEQFF. The V call is TRBV5-6, the J call TRBJ2-1; D not certain. V dropped 4 bases and J dropped 2 bases, with 10 bases sitting between them. The CDR3 contains 14 residues. The germline gives CDR1 SGHDT, CDR2 YYEEEE.

With regard to this clonotype: It is likely a read error: a sequence one base away is far more abundant. The chain carries TRBV6-5 and TRBJ2-3; no definite D call. Trimming cost V 5 bases and J 2 bases, with 8 bases left between them. The CDR3 covers 13 residues. Germline V CDR1 and CDR2: MNHEY, SVGAGI. The CDR3 sequence is CASSGQDTDTQYF. The CDR3 nucleotides read TGTGCCAGCAGTGGCCAGGACACAGATACGCAGTATTTT.